A single sample gave rise to the 9 T cell receptor beta chains below, sequenced in a study of immune evolution from preneoplasia to lung adenocarcinoma. Profiled with immunoSEQ multiplex PCR; TCRdb holds only in-frame clones, not every one. Altogether about 2,500 clones are present, roughly 80% being singletons, with the ten largest covering about 5%. Sequences were obtained from FFPE invasive lung adenocarcinoma tissue. The receptors were sampled from a person aged 60 to 80 with invasive lung adenocarcinoma.

The chain employs TRBV27 and TRBJ2-1; 10 nucleotides line up with TRBD2. The germline V gene has CDR1 MNHEY and CDR2 SMNVEV (reference sequence). The CDR3 loop spans 15 amino acids. Losses at the gene ends were 7 bases for V and 5 bases for J; bases not matched to a gene: 8. CDR3 region: CASNAGLAYDNEQFF. CDR3 sequence (DNA): TGTGCCAGCAACGCGGGACTAGCGTATGACAATGAGCAGTTCTTC.

This chain links TRBV2 with TRBJ1-5; D is unresolved. CDR3 length equals 15 residues. The germline V gene encodes CDR1 SNHLY and CDR2 FYNNEI. V dropped 3 bases and J dropped 2 bases, with 11 bases sitting between them. The CDR3 loop is CASSEAGMGNQPQHF. CDR3 nucleotides: TGTGCCAGCAGTGAGGCCGGTATGGGCAATCAGCCCCAGCATTTT.

This chain joins TRBV6-6 and TRBJ1-2; TRBD1 agrees at 7 bases. J gave up 2 bases and V 2 bases, and 5 bases lay outside the gene matches. This CDR3 contains 15 residues. Germline loops: CDR1 MNHNY, CDR2 SVGAGI (reference sequence). The CDR3 nucleotides are TGTGCCAGCAGTTACGGTCTGACAGGGAACTATGGCTACACCTTC. Translated: CASSYGLTGNYGYTF.

The J gene is TRBJ2-1, the V gene TRBV29-1; no clear D gene. Deletions cut 4 bases from V and 3 bases from J, with 7 bases between. Germline loops: CDR1 SQVTM, CDR2 ANQGSEA. The CDR3 length is 12 residues. In nucleotides, the CDR3 is TGCAGCGTTGCTATCAGCTACAATGAGCAGTTCTTC. Translating it yields CSVAISYNEQFF.

The V call is TRBV29-1, the J call TRBJ2-1; possible D gene TRBD2, 5 bases. The CDR3 has 15 amino acids. Germline CDR1 reads SQVTM; CDR2 reads ANQGSEA. The V gene lost 8 bases and the J gene lost 2 bases, with 19 bases spanning the gap. The chain's CDR3 is CSPSSLAGAYNEQFF. DNA of the CDR3: TGCAGCCCTTCCAGCTTGGCGGGTGCCTACAATGAGCAGTTCTTC.

The gene calls are TRBV4-3 and TRBJ1-2; no clear D gene. The CDR3 loop spans 13 amino acids. The V gene lost 5 bases and the J gene lost 4 bases, with 11 bases spanning the gap. Germline V gene lookup returns CDR1 LGHNA and CDR2 YSLEER. The CDR3 sequence: CASSWTPSYGYTF. CDR3 nucleotides: TGCGCCAGCAGCTGGACCCCCAGCTATGGCTACACCTTC.

Note on this clone: The sample holds other DNA sequences that translate to the same CDR3. The genes are TRBV29-1 and TRBJ2-1, with unresolved D. The CDR3 totals 11 residues. Germline loops: CDR1 SQVTM, CDR2 ANQGSEA. V gave up 4 bases and J gave up 4 bases, with 5 bases separating them. In DNA, the CDR3 is TGCAGCGTTGCGGTTTACAATGAGCAGTTCTTC. Its translation: CSVAVYNEQFF.

V and J are TRBV4-1 and TRBJ2-3, with a weak D call TRBD2 (5 bases). The ends were cut back, 4 bases at V and 0 bases at J, with 14 bases in the middle. Germline V gene sequence: CDR1 MGHRA, CDR2 YSYEKL. CDR3 length: 16 residues. The CDR3 here is CASSLSLARSTDTQYF. The CDR3 bases are TGCGCCAGCAGCCTTAGTTTAGCGAGAAGCACAGATACGCAGTATTTT.

The gene calls are TRBV15 and TRBJ2-1; 11 nucleotides line up with TRBD2. CDR1 and CDR2 from the germline V gene are LNHNV and YYDKDF (reference sequence). The CDR3 totals 15 residues. V was pared by 1 base and J by 8 bases, with 4 bases of the junction left unmatched. Here the CDR3 DNA reads TGTGCCACCAGCAGAGTTAGCGGGGGGGCAGATGAGCAGTTCTTC. Its protein product is CATSRVSGGADEQFF.